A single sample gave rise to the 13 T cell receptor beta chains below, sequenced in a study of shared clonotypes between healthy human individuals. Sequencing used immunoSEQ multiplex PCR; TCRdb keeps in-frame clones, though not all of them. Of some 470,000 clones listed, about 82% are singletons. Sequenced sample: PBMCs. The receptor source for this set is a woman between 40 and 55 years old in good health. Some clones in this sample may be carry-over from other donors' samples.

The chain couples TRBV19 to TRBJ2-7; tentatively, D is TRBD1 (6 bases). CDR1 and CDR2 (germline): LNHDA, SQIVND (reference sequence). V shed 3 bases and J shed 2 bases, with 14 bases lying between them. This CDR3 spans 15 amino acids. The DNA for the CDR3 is TGTGCCAGTAGTATCAATACAGGGATCGCCTACGAGCAGTACTTC. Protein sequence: CASSINTGIAYEQYF.

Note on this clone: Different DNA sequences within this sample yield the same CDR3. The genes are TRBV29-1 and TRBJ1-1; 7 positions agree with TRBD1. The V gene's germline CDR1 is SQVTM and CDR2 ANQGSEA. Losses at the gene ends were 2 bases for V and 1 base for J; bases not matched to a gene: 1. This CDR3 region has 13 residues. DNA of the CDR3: TGCAGCGTTGAATCAGGGGGGAACACTGAAGCTTTCTTT. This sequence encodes CSVESGGNTEAFF.

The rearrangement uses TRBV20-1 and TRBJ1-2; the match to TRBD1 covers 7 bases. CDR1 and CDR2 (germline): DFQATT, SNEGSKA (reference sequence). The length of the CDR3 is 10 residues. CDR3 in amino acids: CREGTDGYTF. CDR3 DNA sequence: TGCAGGGAAGGGACAGATGGCTACACCTTC.

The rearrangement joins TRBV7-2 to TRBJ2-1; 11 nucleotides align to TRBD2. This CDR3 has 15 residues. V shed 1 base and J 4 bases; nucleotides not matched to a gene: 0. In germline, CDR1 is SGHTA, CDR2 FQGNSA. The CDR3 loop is CASSLVAGGYNEQFF. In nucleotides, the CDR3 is TGTGCCAGCAGCTTAGTAGCGGGAGGGTACAATGAGCAGTTCTTC. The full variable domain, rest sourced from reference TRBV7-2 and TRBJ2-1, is GAGVSQSPSNKVTEKGKDVELRCDPISGHTALYWYRQSLGQGLEFLIYFQGNSAPDKSGLPSDRFSAERTGGSVSTLTIQRTQQEDSAVYLCASSLVAGGYNEQFFGPGTRLTVL.

CDR3 nucleotides: TGTGCCAGCAGCCCCCCAGAGTCTGCCTACGAGCAGTACTTC. This sequence encodes CASSPPESAYEQYF. The chain recombines TRBV21-1 with TRBJ2-7. TRBV21-1 is listed as a pseudogene. The CDR3 length is 14 residues.

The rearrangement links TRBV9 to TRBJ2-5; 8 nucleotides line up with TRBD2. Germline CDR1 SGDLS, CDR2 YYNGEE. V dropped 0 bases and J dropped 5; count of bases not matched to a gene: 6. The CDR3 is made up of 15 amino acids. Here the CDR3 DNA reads TGTGCCAGCAGCGTAGCGGGAGGGGTGTGGGAGACCCAGTACTTC. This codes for CASSVAGGVWETQYF.

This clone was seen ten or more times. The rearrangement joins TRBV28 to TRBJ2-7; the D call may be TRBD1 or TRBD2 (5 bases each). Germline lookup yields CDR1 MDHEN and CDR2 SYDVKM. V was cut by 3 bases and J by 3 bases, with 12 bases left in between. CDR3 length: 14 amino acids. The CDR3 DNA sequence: TGTGCCAGCAGTTTTTGGAGCGGACACTACGAGCAGTACTTC. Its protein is CASSFWSGHYEQYF.

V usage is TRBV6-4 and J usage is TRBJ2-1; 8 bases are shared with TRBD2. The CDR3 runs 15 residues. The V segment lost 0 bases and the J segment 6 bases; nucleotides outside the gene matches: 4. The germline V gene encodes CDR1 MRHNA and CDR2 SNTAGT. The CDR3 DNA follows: TGTGCCAGCAGTGACTCGAGAAGCGGGAGCAATGAGCAGTTCTTC. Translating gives CASSDSRSGSNEQFF.

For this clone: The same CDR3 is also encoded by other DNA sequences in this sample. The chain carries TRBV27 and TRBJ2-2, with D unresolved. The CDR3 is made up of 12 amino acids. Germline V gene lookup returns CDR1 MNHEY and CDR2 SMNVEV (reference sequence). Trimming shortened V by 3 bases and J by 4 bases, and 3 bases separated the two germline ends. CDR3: CASSFRTGELFF. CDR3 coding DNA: TGTGCCAGCAGTTTCCGCACCGGGGAGCTGTTTTTT.

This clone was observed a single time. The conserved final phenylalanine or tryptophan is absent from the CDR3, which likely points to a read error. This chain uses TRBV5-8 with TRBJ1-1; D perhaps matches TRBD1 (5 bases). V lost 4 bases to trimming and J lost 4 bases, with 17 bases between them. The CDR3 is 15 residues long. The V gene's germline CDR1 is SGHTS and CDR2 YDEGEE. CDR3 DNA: TGTGCCAGCAGCCGGCGGGGGGGATCGGGCACTGAAGCTTTCTCT. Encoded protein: CASSRRGGSGTEAFS.

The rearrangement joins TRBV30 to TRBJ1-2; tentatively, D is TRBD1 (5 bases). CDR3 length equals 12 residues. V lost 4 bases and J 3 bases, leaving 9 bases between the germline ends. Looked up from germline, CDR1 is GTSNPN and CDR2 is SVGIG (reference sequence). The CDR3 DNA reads TGTGCCTGGACCGGGGGGTACTATGGCTACACCTTC. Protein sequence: CAWTGGYYGYTF.

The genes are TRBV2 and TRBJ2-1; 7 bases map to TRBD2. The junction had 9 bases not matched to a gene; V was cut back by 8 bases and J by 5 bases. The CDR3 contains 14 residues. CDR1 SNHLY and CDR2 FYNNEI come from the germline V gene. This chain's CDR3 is CASPGRELNNEQFF. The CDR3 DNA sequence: TGTGCCAGCCCGGGGCGGGAGCTCAACAATGAGCAGTTCTTC.

The DNA of the CDR3 is TGTGCCAGCAGCGCCCGGACTAGCGGCTGGTTCAATGAGCAGTTCTTC. Encoded protein: CASSARTSGWFNEQFF. This chain links TRBV9 with TRBJ2-1, with TRBD2 matching over 10 bases. CDR1 and CDR2 (germline): SGDLS, YYNGEE. CDR3 size: 16 residues. V dropped 3 bases and J dropped 6; count of bases not matched to a gene: 9.